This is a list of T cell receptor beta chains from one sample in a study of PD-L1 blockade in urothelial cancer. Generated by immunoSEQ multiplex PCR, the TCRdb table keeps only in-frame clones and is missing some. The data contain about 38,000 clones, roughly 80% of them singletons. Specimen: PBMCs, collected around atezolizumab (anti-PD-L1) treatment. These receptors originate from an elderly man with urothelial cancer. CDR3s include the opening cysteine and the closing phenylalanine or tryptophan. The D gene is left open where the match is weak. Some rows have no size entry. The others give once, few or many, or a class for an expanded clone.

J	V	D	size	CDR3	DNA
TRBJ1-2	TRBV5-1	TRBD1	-	CASSDHLQGIGYGYTF	TGCGCCAGCAGCGATCACTTACAGGGGATAGGCTATGGCTACACCTTC
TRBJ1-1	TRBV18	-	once	CASSPAVNTEAFF	TGTGCCAGCTCACCGGCAGTGAACACTGAAGCTTTCTTT
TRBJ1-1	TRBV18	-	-	CASSPAARQGGTEAFF	TGTGCCAGCTCACCGGCCGCTCGCCAGGGAGGTACTGAAGCTTTCTTT
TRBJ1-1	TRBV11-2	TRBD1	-	CASSLGGQGVTEAFF	TGTGCCAGCAGCCTAGGGGGACAGGGGGTAACTGAAGCTTTCTTT
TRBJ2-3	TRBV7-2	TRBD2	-	CASSLSGRVADTQYF	TGTGCCAGCAGCTTAAGCGGGAGGGTGGCAGATACGCAGTATTTT
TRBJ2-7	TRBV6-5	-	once	CASRRASYEQYF	TGTGCCAGCAGGCGGGCCTCCTACGAGCAGTACTTC
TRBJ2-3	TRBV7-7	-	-	CASSSSITDTQYF	TGTGCCAGCAGCTCCAGTATAACAGATACGCAGTATTTT
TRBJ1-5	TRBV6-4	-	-	CASSPGLEQPQHF	TGTGCCAGCAGCCCCGGTCTGGAGCAGCCCCAGCATTTT
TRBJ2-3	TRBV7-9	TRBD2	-	CASSLGGRASKSTDTQYF	TGTGCCAGCAGCTTAGGGGGGAGGGCCTCCAAAAGCACAGATACGCAGTATTTT
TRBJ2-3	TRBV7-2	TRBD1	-	CASSLTGARGHTQYF	TGTGCCAGCAGCTTAACAGGGGCGAGAGGGCATACGCAGTATTTT
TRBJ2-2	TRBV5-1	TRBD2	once	CASSPGLAAGELFF	TGCGCCAGCAGCCCGGGACTAGCGGCCGGGGAGCTGTTTTTT
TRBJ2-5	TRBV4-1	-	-	CASATRGAGETQYF	TGCGCCAGCGCCACCAGGGGGGCCGGAGAGACCCAGTACTTC
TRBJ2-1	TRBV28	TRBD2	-	CASRRSRTSGSGEQFF	TGTGCCAGCAGACGGAGTCGGACTAGCGGGAGTGGAGAGCAGTTCTTC
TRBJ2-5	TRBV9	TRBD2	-	CASSKAGGIQETQYF	TGTGCCAGCAGCAAAGCGGGAGGGATCCAAGAGACCCAGTACTTC
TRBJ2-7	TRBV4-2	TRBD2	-	CASSPSTLAGGPGEQYF	TGTGCCAGCAGCCCGTCGACACTAGCGGGAGGGCCTGGGGAGCAGTACTTC
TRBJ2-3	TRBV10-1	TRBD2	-	CASSEGLAGNTDTQYF	TGCGCCAGCAGTGAGGGTCTAGCGGGTAACACAGATACGCAGTATTTT
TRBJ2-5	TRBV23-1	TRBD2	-	CASSQSWRELLQETQYF	TGCGCCAGCAGTCAGTCGTGGCGGGAGCTCCTCCAAGAGACCCAGTACTTC
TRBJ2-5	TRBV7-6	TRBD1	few	CASSQDGQAQETQYF	TGTGCCAGCAGCCAGGACGGACAGGCCCAAGAGACCCAGTACTTC
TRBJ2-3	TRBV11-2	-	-	CASSPVTDTQYF	TGTGCCAGCAGCCCTGTCACAGATACGCAGTATTTT
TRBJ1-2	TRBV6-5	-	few	CASSFGGDGYTF	TGTGCCAGCAGTTTCGGGGGGGATGGCTACACCTTC
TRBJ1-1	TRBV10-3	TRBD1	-	CAIKPATGGGAEAFF	TGTGCCATCAAGCCGGCAACAGGGGGAGGAGCTGAAGCTTTCTTT
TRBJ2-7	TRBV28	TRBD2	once	CASSFFGGLSYEQYF	TGTGCCAGCAGTTTCTTCGGGGGACTATCCTACGAGCAGTACTTC
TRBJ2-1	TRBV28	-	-	CASSLREYEQFF	TGTGCCAGCAGTTTGCGAGAGTATGAGCAGTTCTTC
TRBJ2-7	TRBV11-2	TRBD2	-	CASSLGTSGTYEQYF	TGTGCCAGCAGCTTAGGGACTAGCGGGACCTACGAGCAGTACTTC
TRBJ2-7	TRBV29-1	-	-	CSVFLYEQYF	TGCAGCGTCTTCCTCTACGAGCAGTACTTC
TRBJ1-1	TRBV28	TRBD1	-	CASSLNSGTGVTEAFF	TGTGCCAGCAGTCTCAATTCCGGGACAGGGGTAACTGAAGCTTTCTTT
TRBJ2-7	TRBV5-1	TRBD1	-	CASSFGQGLNEQYF	TGCGCCAGCAGCTTTGGACAGGGTTTAAACGAGCAGTACTTC
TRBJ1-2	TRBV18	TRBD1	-	CASSLGTGDGYTF	TGTGCCAGCTCACTTGGGACAGGGGATGGCTACACCTTC
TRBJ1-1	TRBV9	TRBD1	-	CASSATGGTEAFF	TGTGCCAGCAGCGCCACAGGGGGGACTGAAGCTTTCTTT
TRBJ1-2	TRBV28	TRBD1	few	CASSYRQGPRNNYGYTF	TGTGCCAGCAGTTACCGACAGGGCCCACGGAATAACTATGGCTACACCTTC
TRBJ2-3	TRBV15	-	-	CATSREAGTTTDTQYF	TGTGCCACCAGCAGAGAGGCCGGGACAACCACAGATACGCAGTATTTT
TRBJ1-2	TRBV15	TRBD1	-	CATSSRDRGRNGYTF	TGTGCCACCAGCAGCCGGGACAGGGGGCGAAATGGCTACACCTTC
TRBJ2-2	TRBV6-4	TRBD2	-	CASRLAGGPSFGELFF	TGTGCCAGCAGGCTAGCGGGAGGCCCTAGCTTCGGGGAGCTGTTTTTT
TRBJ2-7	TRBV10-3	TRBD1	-	CAIRPGTDAYEQYF	TGTGCCATCAGACCCGGGACAGATGCCTACGAGCAGTACTTC
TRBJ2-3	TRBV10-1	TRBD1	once	CASSGDRGRLGTDTQYF	TGCGCCAGCAGTGGTGACAGGGGGCGGCTTGGTACAGATACGCAGTATTTT
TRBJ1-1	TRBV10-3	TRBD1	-	CAISTTGSDTEAFF	TGTGCCATCAGTACGACAGGGTCGGACACTGAAGCTTTCTTT
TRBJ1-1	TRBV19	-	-	CASSSGRTFEAFF	TGTGCCAGTAGCTCCGGGAGGACTTTTGAAGCTTTCTTT
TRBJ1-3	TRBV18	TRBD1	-	CASSAGTVSSGNTIYF	TGTGCCAGCTCAGCCGGGACAGTCAGCTCTGGAAACACCATATATTTT
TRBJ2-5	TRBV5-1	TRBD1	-	CASSVSGTGSETQYF	TGCGCCAGCAGCGTTTCCGGGACAGGGAGCGAGACCCAGTACTTC
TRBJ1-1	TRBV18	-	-	CASSPDRMNTEAFF	TGTGCCAGCTCACCCGACAGGATGAACACTGAAGCTTTCTTT
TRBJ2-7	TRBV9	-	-	CASSVGASSYEQYF	TGTGCCAGCAGCGTAGGGGCGAGCTCCTACGAGCAGTACTTC
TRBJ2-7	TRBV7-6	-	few	CASSWDIQREQYF	TGTGCCAGCAGCTGGGACATACAACGCGAGCAGTACTTC
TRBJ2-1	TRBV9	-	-	CASSAIAVHEQFF	TGTGCCAGCAGCGCGATAGCGGTCCATGAGCAGTTCTTC
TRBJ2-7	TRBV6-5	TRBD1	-	CASTRDRGIPGEQYF	TGTGCCAGCACCCGGGACAGGGGAATTCCCGGCGAGCAGTACTTC
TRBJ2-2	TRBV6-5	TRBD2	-	CASSGLAFNTGELFF	TGTGCCAGCAGTGGACTAGCCTTTAACACCGGGGAGCTGTTTTTT
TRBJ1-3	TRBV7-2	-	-	CASEGSGNTIYF	TGTGCCAGCGAGGGATCTGGAAACACCATATATTTT
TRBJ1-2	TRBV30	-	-	CAWSKGRINYGYTF	TGTGCCTGGAGTAAGGGGCGAATTAACTATGGCTACACCTTC
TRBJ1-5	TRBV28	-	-	CASSPQGGAAQPQHF	TGTGCCAGCAGTCCCCAAGGGGGGGCGGCTCAGCCCCAGCATTTT
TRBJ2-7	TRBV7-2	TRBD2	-	CASSLTGTSGPYEQYF	TGTGCCAGCAGCCTAACCGGGACTAGCGGTCCATACGAGCAGTACTTC
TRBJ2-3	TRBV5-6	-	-	CASSQYRTDTQYF	TGTGCCAGCAGCCAATATAGAACAGATACGCAGTATTTT
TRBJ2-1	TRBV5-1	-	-	CASSLEVGPHNEQFF	TGCGCCAGCAGCTTGGAAGTCGGTCCCCACAATGAGCAGTTCTTC
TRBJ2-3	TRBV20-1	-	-	CSASQTDTQYF	TGCAGTGCTTCACAAACAGATACGCAGTATTTT
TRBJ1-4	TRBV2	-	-	CASSDFNPAGEKLFF	TGTGCCAGCAGTGATTTCAACCCGGCGGGCGAAAAACTGTTTTTT
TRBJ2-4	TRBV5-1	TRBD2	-	CASRPGLEMNIQYF	TGCGCCAGCAGGCCGGGACTAGAGATGAACATTCAGTACTTC
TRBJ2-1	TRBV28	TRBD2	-	CASVAGLYNEQFF	TGTGCCAGCGTAGCGGGGCTATACAATGAGCAGTTCTTC